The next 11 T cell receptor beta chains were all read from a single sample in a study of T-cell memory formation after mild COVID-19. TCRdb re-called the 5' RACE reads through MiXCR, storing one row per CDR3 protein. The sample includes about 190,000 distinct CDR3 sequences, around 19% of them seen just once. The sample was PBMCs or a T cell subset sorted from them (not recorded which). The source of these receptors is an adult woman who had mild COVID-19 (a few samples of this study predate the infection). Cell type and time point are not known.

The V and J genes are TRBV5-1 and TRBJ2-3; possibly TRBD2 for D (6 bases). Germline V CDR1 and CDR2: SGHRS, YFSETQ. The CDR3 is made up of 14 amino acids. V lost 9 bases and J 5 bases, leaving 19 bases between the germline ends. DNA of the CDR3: TGCGCCACAAAAGGCGGTTCCGGGGGAGATACGCAGTATTTT. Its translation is CATKGGSGGDTQYF.

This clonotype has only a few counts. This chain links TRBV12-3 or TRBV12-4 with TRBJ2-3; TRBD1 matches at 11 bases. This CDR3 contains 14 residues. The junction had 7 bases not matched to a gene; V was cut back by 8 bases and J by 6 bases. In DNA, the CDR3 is TGTGCCAGCCGAACCGGGACAGGGGGGGATACGCAGTATTTT. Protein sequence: CASRTGTGGDTQYF.

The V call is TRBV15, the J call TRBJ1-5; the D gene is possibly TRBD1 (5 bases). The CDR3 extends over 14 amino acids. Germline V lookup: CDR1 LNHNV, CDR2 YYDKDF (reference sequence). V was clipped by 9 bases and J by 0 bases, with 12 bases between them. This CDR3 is CATGRWASNQPQHF. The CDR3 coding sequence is TGTGCCACGGGACGGTGGGCTAGCAATCAGCCCCAGCATTTT.

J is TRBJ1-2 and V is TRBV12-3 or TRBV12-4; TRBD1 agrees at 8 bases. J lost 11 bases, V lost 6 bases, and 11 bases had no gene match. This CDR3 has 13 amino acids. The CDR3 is CASSLRTGRGYTF. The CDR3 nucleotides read TGTGCCAGCAGCCTAAGGACAGGGAGGGGGTACACCTTC.

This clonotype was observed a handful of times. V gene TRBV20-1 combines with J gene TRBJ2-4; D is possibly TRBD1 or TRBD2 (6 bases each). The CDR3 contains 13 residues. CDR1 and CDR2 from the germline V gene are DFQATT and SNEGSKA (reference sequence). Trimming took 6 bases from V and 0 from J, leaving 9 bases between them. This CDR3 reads CSARGLAKNIQYF. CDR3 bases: TGCAGTGCCCGGGGGCTAGCCAAAAACATTCAGTACTTC.

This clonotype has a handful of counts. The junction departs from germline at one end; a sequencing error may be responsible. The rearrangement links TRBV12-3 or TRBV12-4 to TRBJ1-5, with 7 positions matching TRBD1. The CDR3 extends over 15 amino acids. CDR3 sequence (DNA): TGTGCCAGCAGCTCATCCGGGACAGAAAATCACCCCCAGCATTTT. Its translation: CASSSSGTENHPQHF.

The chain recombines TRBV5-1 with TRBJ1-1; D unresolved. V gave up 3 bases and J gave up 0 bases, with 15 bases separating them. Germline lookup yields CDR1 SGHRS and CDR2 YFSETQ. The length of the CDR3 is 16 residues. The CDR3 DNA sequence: TGCGCCAGCAGCTACCTGCGGGCGGATTTGAACACTGAAGCTTTCTTT. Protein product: CASSYLRADLNTEAFF.

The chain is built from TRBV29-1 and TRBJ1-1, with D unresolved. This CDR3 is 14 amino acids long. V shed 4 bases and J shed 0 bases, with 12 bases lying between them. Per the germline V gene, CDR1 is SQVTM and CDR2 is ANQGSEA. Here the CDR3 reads CSVVGFRLNTEAFF. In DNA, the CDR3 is TGCAGCGTTGTGGGATTCCGGCTGAACACTGAAGCTTTCTTT.

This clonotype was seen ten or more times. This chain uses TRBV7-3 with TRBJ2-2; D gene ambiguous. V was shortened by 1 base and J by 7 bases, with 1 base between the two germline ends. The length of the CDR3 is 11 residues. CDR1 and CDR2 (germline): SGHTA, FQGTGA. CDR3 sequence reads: CASSLNGELFF. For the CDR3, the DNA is TGTGCCAGCAGCTTAAACGGGGAGCTGTTTTTT.

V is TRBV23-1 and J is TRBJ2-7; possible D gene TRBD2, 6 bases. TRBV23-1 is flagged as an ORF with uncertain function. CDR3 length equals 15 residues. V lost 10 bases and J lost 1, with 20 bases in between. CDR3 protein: CAIPMEGPRSYEQYF. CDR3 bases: TGCGCCATCCCGATGGAGGGGCCAAGATCCTACGAGCAGTACTTC.

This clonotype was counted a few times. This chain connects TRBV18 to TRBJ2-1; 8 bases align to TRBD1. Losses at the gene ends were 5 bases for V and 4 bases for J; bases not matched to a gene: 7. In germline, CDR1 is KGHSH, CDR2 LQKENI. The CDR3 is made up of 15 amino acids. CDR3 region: CASSRTGGPYNEQFF. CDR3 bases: TGTGCCAGCTCAAGAACAGGGGGTCCGTACAATGAGCAGTTCTTC.